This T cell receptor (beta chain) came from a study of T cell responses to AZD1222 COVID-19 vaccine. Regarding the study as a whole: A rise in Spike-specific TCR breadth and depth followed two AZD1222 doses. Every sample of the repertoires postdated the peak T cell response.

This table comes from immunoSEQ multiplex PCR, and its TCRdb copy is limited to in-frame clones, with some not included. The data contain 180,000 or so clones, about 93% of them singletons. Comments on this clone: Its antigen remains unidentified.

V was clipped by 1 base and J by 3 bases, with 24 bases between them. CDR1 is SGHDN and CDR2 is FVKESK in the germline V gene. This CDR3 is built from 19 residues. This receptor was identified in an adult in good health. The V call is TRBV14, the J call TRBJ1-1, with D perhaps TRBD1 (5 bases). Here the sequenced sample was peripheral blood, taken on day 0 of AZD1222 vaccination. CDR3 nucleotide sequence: TGTGCCAGCAGCCAAGTCGTTTTAAGGGGCCGCCGGATCGACACTGAAGCTTTCTTT. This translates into CASSQVVLRGRRIDTEAFF. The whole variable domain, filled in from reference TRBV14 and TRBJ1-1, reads EAGVTQFPSHSVIEKGQTVTLRCDPISGHDNLYWYRRVMGKEIKFLLHFVKESKQDESGMPNNRFLAERTGGTYSTLKVQPAELEDSGVYFCASSQVVLRGRRIDTEAFFGQGTRLTVV.